This TCR beta chain was captured by sequencing in a study of T-cell reconstitution after alpha-beta-depleted transplantation in children. Unique molecular identifiers were used in preparing the TCRbeta library. TCRdb ran MiXCR on the PCR reads and lists one entry per CDR3 protein. The table records approximately 420,000 distinct CDR3 sequences, about 11% of them present only once. The CDR3 runs to 17 residues. CDR1 is SNHLY and CDR2 is FYNNEI in the germline V gene. With 7 bases clipped from V and 4 bases from J, the junction kept 11 bases outside the gene matches. This clonotype was seen a few times.

Specimen: PBMCs from the stem cell graft donor, collected from the stem cell graft. This sequence originates from a human donor who donated a stem cell graft to a child with acute myeloid leukemia. The chain combines TRBV2 with TRBJ2-1, with 12 bases fitting TRBD2. In DNA, the CDR3 is TGTGCCAGCATTGGACTAGCGGGGACGGAAATTTACAATGAGCAGTTCTTC. Translating it yields CASIGLAGTEIYNEQFF.